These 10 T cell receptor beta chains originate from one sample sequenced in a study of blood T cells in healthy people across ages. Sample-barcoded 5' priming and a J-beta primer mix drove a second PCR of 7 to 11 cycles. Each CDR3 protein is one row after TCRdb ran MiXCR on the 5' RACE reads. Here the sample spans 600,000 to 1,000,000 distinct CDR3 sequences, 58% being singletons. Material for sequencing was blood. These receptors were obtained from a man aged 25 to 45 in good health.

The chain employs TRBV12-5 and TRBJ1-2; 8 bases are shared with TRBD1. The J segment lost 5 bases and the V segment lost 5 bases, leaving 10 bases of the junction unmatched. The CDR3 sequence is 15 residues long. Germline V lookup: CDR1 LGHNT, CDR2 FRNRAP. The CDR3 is CASGRTDRVFYGYTF. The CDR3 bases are TGTGCTAGTGGTCGCACGGACAGGGTCTTTTATGGCTACACCTTC.

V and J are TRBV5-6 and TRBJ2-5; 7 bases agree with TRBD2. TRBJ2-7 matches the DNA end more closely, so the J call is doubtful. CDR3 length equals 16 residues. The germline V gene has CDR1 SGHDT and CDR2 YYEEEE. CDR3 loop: CASSPYGTGGLYEQYF. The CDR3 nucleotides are TGTGCCAGCAGCCCCTATGGGACGGGAGGCCTCTACGAGCAGTACTTC.

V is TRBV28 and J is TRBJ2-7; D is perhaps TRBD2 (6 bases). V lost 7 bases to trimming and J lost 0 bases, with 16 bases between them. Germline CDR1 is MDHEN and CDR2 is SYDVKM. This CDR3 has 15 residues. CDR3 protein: CASTSSGEGSYEQYF. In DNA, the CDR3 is TGTGCCAGCACCAGTTCGGGGGAAGGCTCCTACGAGCAGTACTTC. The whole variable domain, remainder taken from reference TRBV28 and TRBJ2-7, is DVKVTQSSRYLVKRTGEKVFLECVQDMDHENMFWYRQDPGLGLRLIYFSYDVKMKEKGDIPEGYSVSREKKERFSLILESASTNQTSMYLCASTSSGEGSYEQYFGPGTRLTVT.

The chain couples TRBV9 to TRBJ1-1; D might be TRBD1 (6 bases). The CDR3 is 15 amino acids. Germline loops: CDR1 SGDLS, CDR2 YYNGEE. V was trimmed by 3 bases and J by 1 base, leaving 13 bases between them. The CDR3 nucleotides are TGTGCCAGCAGCGAGGGGGTTGGACGGAACACTGAAGCTTTCTTT. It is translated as CASSEGVGRNTEAFF.

The CDR3 DNA sequence: TGTGCCAGCAGCTTAGACAGCGGCTATGGCTACACCTTC. This gives the protein CASSLDSGYGYTF. This chain joins TRBV7-9 and TRBJ1-2; D uncertain. The CDR3 is made up of 13 amino acids. V was clipped by 1 base and J by 4 bases, with 7 bases between them. The germline gives CDR1 SEHNR, CDR2 FQNEAQ (reference sequence).

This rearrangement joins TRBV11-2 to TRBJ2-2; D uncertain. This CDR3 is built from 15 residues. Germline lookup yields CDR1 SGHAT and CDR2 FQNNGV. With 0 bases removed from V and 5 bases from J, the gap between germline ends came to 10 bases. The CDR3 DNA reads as TGTGCCAGCAGCTTAGAGGGCCGGGTGACCGGGGAGCTGTTTTTT. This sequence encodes CASSLEGRVTGELFF.

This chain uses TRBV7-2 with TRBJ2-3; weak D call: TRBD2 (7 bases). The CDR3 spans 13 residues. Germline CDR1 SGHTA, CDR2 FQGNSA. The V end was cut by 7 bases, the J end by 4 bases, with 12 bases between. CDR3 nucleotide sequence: TGTGCCAGCAACCCGGGGGGCCCAGATACGCAGTATTTT. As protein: CASNPGGPDTQYF.

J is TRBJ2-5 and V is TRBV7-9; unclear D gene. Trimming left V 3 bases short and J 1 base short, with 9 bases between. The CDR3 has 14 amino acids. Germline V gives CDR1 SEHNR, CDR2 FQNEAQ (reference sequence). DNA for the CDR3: TGTGCCAGCAGCTTTCCGGACCTCCAAGAGACCCAGTACTTC. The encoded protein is CASSFPDLQETQYF.

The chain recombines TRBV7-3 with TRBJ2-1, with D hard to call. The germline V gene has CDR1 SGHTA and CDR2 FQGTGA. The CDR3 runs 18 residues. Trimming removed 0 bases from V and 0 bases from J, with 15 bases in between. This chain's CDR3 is CASSLTGTPWSSYNEQFF. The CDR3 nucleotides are TGTGCCAGCAGCTTAACAGGAACGCCCTGGAGCTCCTACAATGAGCAGTTCTTC.

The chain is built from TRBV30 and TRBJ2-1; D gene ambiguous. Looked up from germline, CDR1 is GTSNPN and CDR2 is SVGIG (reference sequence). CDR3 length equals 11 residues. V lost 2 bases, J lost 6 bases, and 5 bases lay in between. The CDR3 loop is CAWSNSNEQFF. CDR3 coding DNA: TGTGCCTGGAGTAACTCCAATGAGCAGTTCTTC.